Presented here are 2 T cell receptor beta chains from one specimen sequenced in a study of beta chain features in type 1 diabetes. cDNA synthesis used the whole RNA isolate, giving expressed TCRB sequences. TCRdb's copy holds only in-frame clones and misses some; the assay was immunoSEQ multiplex PCR. Of roughly 240,000 clones detected, roughly 70% appear once; the ten largest clones hold almost 0.055%. The sample taken for sequencing was naive CD4+ T cells from blood. The receptors stem from a man aged 25 to 40 in good health.

The gene calls are TRBV2 and TRBJ2-3; perhaps TRBD2 as D (5 bases). Trimming took off 9 bases at V and 5 bases at J, with 15 bases between the two ends. CDR3 length equals 13 residues. Germline CDR1 reads SNHLY; CDR2 reads FYNNEI. CDR3 nucleotides: TGTGCCAGTAGCGTATCAACGGGAGATACGCAGTATTTT. It codes for CASSVSTGDTQYF.

This clone has only a few counts. The rearrangement links TRBV7-2 to TRBJ2-3; TRBD2 might be the D (7 bases). The CDR3 covers 16 residues. Germline CDR1 SGHTA, CDR2 FQGNSA. Between the trimmed V and J ends, which lost 0 bases and 6 bases, there was a span of 16 bases. This CDR3 reads CASSLALFAGADTQYF. The CDR3 DNA is TGTGCCAGCAGCTTAGCGCTGTTTGCGGGGGCGGATACGCAGTATTTT.